This T cell receptor beta chain was identified during a study of control samples from healthy donors and cancer patients (dated by TCRdb to the early 2020s). The library was produced with the immunoSEQ multiplex PCR assay. Imported from immuneACCESS, the table was reduced by TCRdb to in-frame sequences with V and J called. These copies leave out some clones; in studies compared against another copy, an unresolved V gene accounts for under half, and the cause of the remainder is not known. The sample has roughly 450,000 clones on record, about nine tenths of them singletons. Clones ranked in the top ten supply more than 6% of the sample. Concerning this clone: What this receptor recognizes is not known. Base-call qualities are not available, and no considerably larger clone is one nucleotide away.

CDR1 is given as SGHAT and CDR2 as FQNNGV, both from the germline V gene. Compared with germline, V lacks 1 base and J lacks 4 bases; bases without a gene match: 0. The CDR3 runs 13 amino acids, cysteine and phenylalanine included. Just the 39-base CDR3 DNA is kept, in frame starting at base 1. The sequence joins TRBV11-2 to TRBJ2-5; the central 7 bases match TRBD1. The receptor's source is a man aged 40-49 years with head and neck cancer. Source material: PBMCs. CDR3 region: CASSLGQGETQYF. The DNA sequence is as follows: TGTGCCAGCAGCTTAGGACAGGGAGAGACCCAGTACTTC.